The 27 T cell receptor beta chains reported below all come from one sample, sequenced in a study of T cell repertoires in cytomegalovirus infection. TCRdb re-called the reads through MiXCR, storing one row per CDR3 protein. The sample includes 43,000 or so distinct CDR3 sequences, around 18% of them seen just once. No cognate antigen is known for these TCRs. The specimen comprised CD8+ T cells from cultured PBMCs, sampled from culture after CMV antigen stimulation. Every receptor here comes from a human donor in good health (CMV status not recorded). Some clones in this sample may be carry-over from other donors' samples.

The rearrangement joins TRBV4-1 to TRBJ1-4; 7 nucleotides line up with TRBD1. The junction had 6 bases not matched to a gene; V was cut back by 2 bases and J by 6 bases. The CDR3 sequence is 15 residues long. Germline V gene sequence: CDR1 MGHRA, CDR2 YSYEKL. CDR3 in DNA: TGCGCCAGCAGCCAACGGGACAGCCCTGATGAAAAACTGTTTTTT. Protein sequence: CASSQRDSPDEKLFF.

The gene calls are TRBV10-1 and TRBJ1-1, with 10 bases aligning to TRBD1. This CDR3 is 17 amino acids long. V lost 3 bases, J lost 0 bases, and 7 bases stayed unmatched. Germline CDR1 and CDR2: WNHNN and SYGVQD (reference sequence). The CDR3 bases are TGCGCCAGCAGTGATGGGGACAGGGGCCCGATGAACACTGAAGCTTTCTTT. Its protein product is CASSDGDRGPMNTEAFF.

The rearrangement links TRBV20-1 to TRBJ2-3; D perhaps matches TRBD2 (6 bases). CDR3 size: 16 residues. Germline CDR1 reads DFQATT; CDR2 reads SNEGSKA (reference sequence). The V end lost 6 bases, the J end lost 0 bases, and 19 bases lay between the germline ends. The CDR3 DNA reads TGCAGTGCCCCCCGACTGGGGGGACTGAGCACAGATACGCAGTATTTT. This sequence encodes CSAPRLGGLSTDTQYF.

V gene TRBV13 combines with J gene TRBJ2-3, with TRBD2 identical over 7 bases. CDR1 is PRHDT and CDR2 is FYEKMQ in the germline V gene (reference sequence). Unmatched junction bases numbered 9, after V lost 2 bases and J lost 1 base. There are 17 residues in the CDR3. The CDR3 nucleotides read TGTGCCAGCAGCTTATCTTCGCGGGGGACCCGCACAGATACGCAGTATTTT. It translates to CASSLSSRGTRTDTQYF.

This clonotype was found a few times. The CDR3 nucleotides read TGTGCCAGCAGCCCTCCTGCGGGACAGGGAAGGGGAGAGCAGTACTTC. Residues: CASSPPAGQGRGEQYF. The J gene is TRBJ2-7, the V gene TRBV7-9, with 9 nucleotides matching TRBD1. The CDR3 spans 16 residues. The V gene end was trimmed by 5 bases and the J gene end by 7 bases; junction bases not matched to a gene: 15. Germline CDR1 reads SEHNR; CDR2 reads FQNEAQ (reference sequence).

This clonotype was detected ten times or more. The chain combines TRBV6-2 or TRBV6-3 with TRBJ1-1; 8 bases match TRBD1. Losses at the gene ends were 2 bases for V and 3 bases for J; bases not matched to a gene: 2. Germline CDR1 MNHEY, CDR2 SVGEGT. The CDR3 runs 14 residues. CDR3 sequence reads: CASSYLDRDTEAFF. CDR3 nucleotides: TGTGCCAGCAGTTACCTGGACAGGGACACTGAAGCTTTCTTT.

This clonotype was found many times. The chain has TRBV19 and TRBJ1-1; D is unclear. Deletions cut 5 bases from V and 0 bases from J, with 13 bases between. Germline V gives CDR1 LNHDA, CDR2 SQIVND (reference sequence). The CDR3 totals 15 residues. CDR3 in DNA: TGTGCCAGTAGTTTCCGGGAATTAATGAACACTGAAGCTTTCTTT. Translating it yields CASSFRELMNTEAFF.

This clonotype was counted only a few times. The chain combines TRBV5-4 with TRBJ2-3; D is possibly TRBD2 (6 bases). Germline CDR1 reads SGHNT; CDR2 reads YYREEE (reference sequence). The CDR3 is 16 amino acids. Trimming shortened V by 0 bases and J by 0 bases, and 11 bases separated the two germline ends. CDR3 amino acids: CASSLDRGSSTDTQYF. The CDR3 region has the DNA TGTGCCAGCAGCTTGGATCGGGGGTCAAGCACAGATACGCAGTATTTT.

This clonotype was detected only once. The CDR3 DNA reads as TGTGCCAGCAGCCCCCGAGGGCCGGGACTAGCGGTTACTTGGGGGGCAGATACGCAGTATTTT. Protein sequence: CASSPRGPGLAVTWGADTQYF. The J gene is TRBJ2-3, the V gene TRBV13; 11 nucleotides align to TRBD2. Trimming cost V 5 bases and J 4 bases; bases outside gene matches: 23. CDR1 is PRHDT, CDR2 FYEKMQ, per germline (reference sequence). This CDR3 has 21 residues.

V usage is TRBV27 and J usage is TRBJ2-1; 8 nucleotides match TRBD1. V shed 6 bases and J 4 bases; nucleotides not matched to a gene: 5. CDR1 and CDR2 from the germline V gene are MNHEY and SMNVEV (reference sequence). The CDR3 contains 14 residues. The CDR3: CASRDRGKYNEQFF. The CDR3 DNA reads TGTGCCAGCAGAGACAGGGGAAAATACAATGAGCAGTTCTTC.

The gene calls are TRBV18 and TRBJ1-5, with a possible D match to TRBD1 (5 bases). The V and J ends lost 6 bases and 0 bases respectively, with 15 bases between them. The CDR3 is 16 amino acids. Germline V gene sequence: CDR1 KGHSH, CDR2 LQKENI. As DNA, the CDR3 is TGTGCCAGCTCCCGAAAACAGGACTCTAGCAATCAGCCCCAGCATTTT. Translation: CASSRKQDSSNQPQHF.

This clonotype was counted only a few times. The chain carries TRBV6-6 and TRBJ2-7; 10 bases agree with TRBD2. The CDR3 has 17 residues. V was pared by 6 bases and J by 7 bases, with 18 bases of the junction left unmatched. Looked up from germline, CDR1 is MNHNY and CDR2 is SVGAGI (reference sequence). The CDR3 DNA reads as TGTGCCAGCAGGTGGGACGGGGTAGCGGGAGGTCAGGGAGAGCAGTACTTC. Its protein is CASRWDGVAGGQGEQYF.

V is TRBV19 and J is TRBJ1-5, with 10 positions matching TRBD1. The CDR3 runs to 16 residues. CDR1 is LNHDA, CDR2 SQIVND, per germline (reference sequence). J gave up 6 bases and V 2 bases, and 7 bases lay outside the gene matches. The CDR3 loop reads CASSIIDRGLVQPQHF. In DNA, the CDR3 is TGTGCCAGTAGTATAATCGACAGGGGGCTCGTTCAGCCCCAGCATTTT. Based on the CDR3 plus reference TRBV19 and TRBJ1-5, the full variable domain is DGGITQSPKYLFRKEGQNVTLSCEQNLNHDAMYWYRQDPGQGLRLIYYSQIVNDFQKGDIAEGYSVSREKKESFPLTVTSAQKNPTAFYLCASSIIDRGLVQPQHFGDGTRLSIL.

This clonotype showed up just once. The V gene is TRBV2, the J gene TRBJ2-1; 10 bases are a match to TRBD2. The J segment lost 4 bases and the V segment lost 10 bases, leaving 7 bases of the junction unmatched. The germline V gene has CDR1 SNHLY and CDR2 FYNNEI. The CDR3 totals 14 residues. CDR3 sequence reads: CATRTSGQYNEQFF. In DNA form, the CDR3 reads TGTGCCACCCGGACTAGCGGACAATACAATGAGCAGTTCTTC.

J is TRBJ1-1 and V is TRBV5-6; TRBD1 might be the D (6 bases). CDR3 size: 16 residues. Germline V CDR1 and CDR2: SGHDT, YYEEEE. V dropped 1 base and J dropped 2 bases, with 15 bases sitting between them. The CDR3 here is CASSLLGGGYNTEAFF. The CDR3 nucleotides are TGTGCCAGCAGCTTGCTGGGGGGCGGTTACAACACTGAAGCTTTCTTT.

This clonotype was recorded a few times. The chain recombines TRBV27 with TRBJ1-5; the D gene is possibly TRBD1 (6 bases). Trimming removed 5 bases from V and 0 bases from J, with 14 bases in between. CDR3 size: 16 residues. CDR1 is MNHEY and CDR2 is SMNVEV in the germline V gene (reference sequence). CDR3 loop: CASSQDRTDSNQPQHF. Written as DNA, the CDR3 is TGTGCCAGCAGTCAAGATCGGACAGATAGCAATCAGCCCCAGCATTTT.

This clonotype was counted at least ten times. The chain has TRBV19 and TRBJ1-1; no clear D gene. The V and J ends lost 5 bases and 11 bases respectively, with 12 bases between them. The CDR3 sequence is 11 residues long. Germline V gene sequence: CDR1 LNHDA, CDR2 SQIVND (reference sequence). In nucleotides, the CDR3 is TGTGCCAGTAGTCTGCGTAGAAGCGCTTTCTTT. Its translation: CASSLRRSAFF.

The chain joins TRBV5-6 to TRBJ2-2, with D uncertain. Germline lookup yields CDR1 SGHDT and CDR2 YYEEEE. V lost 2 bases, J lost 9 bases, and 8 bases lay in between. The CDR3 contains 12 residues. Written as DNA, the CDR3 is TGTGCCAGCAGCTTCTCAGACCGGGAGCTGTTTTTT. Its translation is CASSFSDRELFF.

This clonotype came up a few times. V and J are TRBV5-5 and TRBJ2-2; TRBD2 aligns across 15 bases. The CDR3 loop spans 19 amino acids. CDR1 SGHKS and CDR2 YYEKEE come from the germline V gene (reference sequence). Trimming at V came to 4 bases and at J to 3 bases, leaving 10 bases not matched to a gene. CDR3 bases: TGTGCCAGCAGCCTGCTGGGACTAGCGGGAGGAGGCTACACCGGGGAGCTGTTTTTT. Protein sequence: CASSLLGLAGGGYTGELFF. The full variable domain, with the rest looked up from reference TRBV5-5 and TRBJ2-2, is DAGVTQSPTHLIKTRGQQVTLRCSPISGHKSVSWYQQVLGQGPQFIFQYYEKEERGRGNFPDRFSARQFPNYSSELNVNALLLGDSALYLCASSLLGLAGGGYTGELFFGEGSRLTVL.

This clonotype showed up many times. The chain uses TRBV12-3 or TRBV12-4 and TRBJ2-2, with D tentatively TRBD2 (6 bases). Trimming removed 3 bases from V and 1 base from J, with 9 bases in between. The CDR3 is 15 residues long. CDR3 bases: TGTGCCAGCAGTTTTGTTAGCGGGAACACCGGGGAGCTGTTTTTT. This codes for CASSFVSGNTGELFF.

The chain combines TRBV29-1 with TRBJ2-7, with D possibly being TRBD2 (5 bases). The germline gives CDR1 SQVTM, CDR2 ANQGSEA. The CDR3 covers 12 residues. Deletions cut 6 bases from V and 2 bases from J, with 11 bases between. The CDR3 DNA is TGCAGCGTCGCGAGCGGAGCCTACGAGCAGTACTTC. This sequence encodes CSVASGAYEQYF.

The genes are TRBV6-5 and TRBJ1-1; no firm D call. The germline gives CDR1 MNHEY, CDR2 SVGAGI. This CDR3 contains 12 residues. V shed 6 bases and J shed 4 bases, with 9 bases lying between them. The CDR3 sequence is CASSKVGTEAFF. DNA for the CDR3: TGTGCCAGCAGCAAAGTAGGCACTGAAGCTTTCTTT.

This rearrangement joins TRBV4-1 to TRBJ2-5; D call uncertain. V lost 0 bases and J lost 2, with 10 bases in between. The CDR3 spans 15 residues. The germline V gene has CDR1 MGHRA and CDR2 YSYEKL. The CDR3 sequence: CASSQEVAAQETQYF. The CDR3 region has the DNA TGCGCCAGCAGCCAAGAAGTGGCGGCACAAGAGACCCAGTACTTC.

In its sample, this clonotype was seen many times. This chain joins TRBV7-6 and TRBJ2-3; 8 bases are shared with TRBD2. The CDR3 contains 16 residues. Germline trimming cut 3 bases from V and 2 bases from J; bases unmatched to any gene: 7. Germline CDR1 SGHVS, CDR2 FNYEAQ. The CDR3 sequence: CASSLAASGPTDTQYF. In DNA form, the CDR3 reads TGTGCCAGCAGCTTGGCGGCTAGCGGGCCCACAGATACGCAGTATTTT.

This clonotype was seen at least ten times. The chain couples TRBV7-8 to TRBJ2-1; the match to TRBD1 covers 8 bases. This CDR3 has 14 amino acids. J gave up 9 bases and V 5 bases, and 9 bases lay outside the gene matches. Germline V gives CDR1 SGHVS, CDR2 FQNEAQ. In DNA form, the CDR3 reads TGTGCCAGCAGCCCAAAGACAGGGGCCGGTGAGCAGTTCTTC. The encoded protein is CASSPKTGAGEQFF.

J is TRBJ2-7 and V is TRBV4-2; 7 bases are shared with TRBD2. Germline CDR1 reads LGHNA; CDR2 reads YNFKEQ. J gave up 3 bases and V 0 bases, and 11 bases lay outside the gene matches. This CDR3 spans 17 amino acids. CDR3 bases: TGTGCCAGCAGCCAAGATGGGAGTGGCGGGGGAGGCTACGAGCAGTACTTC. It yields the protein CASSQDGSGGGGYEQYF.

This clonotype occurred many times. V gene TRBV6-1 combines with J gene TRBJ2-1; 10 nucleotides align to TRBD1. Trimming removed 6 bases from V and 8 bases from J; junction bases left unmatched: 13. The CDR3 covers 16 residues. CDR1 and CDR2 (germline): MNHNS, SASEGT. The CDR3 DNA follows: TGTGCCAGCAGAGACGTGGGGGACAGGGGTATCGATGAGCAGTTCTTC. This encodes CASRDVGDRGIDEQFF.